Below, 32 T cell receptor beta chains from the same sample are listed, as sequenced in a study of blood T cell repertoires in COVID-19. TCRdb's copy holds only in-frame clones and misses some; the assay was immunoSEQ multiplex PCR. The sample lists 250,000 to 300,000 clones, approximately 81% seen once, with around 3.2% in the top ten. Material for sequencing was peripheral blood. The source of these receptors is a woman aged 55-70 years with active or convalescent COVID-19.

V is TRBV24-1 and J is TRBJ1-2; D unclear. There are 12 residues in the CDR3. The V gene's germline CDR1 is KGHDR and CDR2 SFDVKD. V gave up 4 bases and J gave up 2 bases, with 4 bases separating them. CDR3 protein: CATSDENYGYTF. The CDR3 DNA sequence: TGTGCCACCAGTGACGAGAACTATGGCTACACCTTC.

In DNA form, the CDR3 reads TGTGCCACCAGTGCGGGGGGTCTTAGCACAGATACGCAGTATTTT. Translation gives CATSAGGLSTDTQYF. The rearrangement links TRBV24-1 to TRBJ2-3, with 7 bases that match TRBD2. J was trimmed by 0 bases and V by 5 bases; bases with no gene match: 4. The CDR3 runs 15 residues. From germline, CDR1 is KGHDR and CDR2 SFDVKD.

The chain combines TRBV3-1 (or the pseudogene TRBV3-2) with TRBJ2-2; no reliable D call. Germline CDR1 LGHDT, CDR2 YNNKEL (reference sequence). The V end lost 4 bases, the J end lost 6 bases, and 12 bases lay between the germline ends. The CDR3 contains 14 residues. CDR3 amino acids: CASSPDRLPGELFF. CDR3 nucleotides: TGTGCCAGCAGCCCTGACCGACTCCCCGGGGAGCTGTTTTTT.

This clone was recorded once. This chain uses TRBV7-2 with TRBJ2-3; tentatively, D is TRBD1 (6 bases). There are 17 residues in the CDR3. The V end lost 1 base, the J end lost 0 bases, and 14 bases lay between the germline ends. In germline, CDR1 is SGHTA, CDR2 FQGNSA. The CDR3 loop is CASSLGAGVPSTDTQYF. As DNA, the CDR3 is TGTGCCAGCAGCTTAGGGGCAGGGGTCCCTAGCACAGATACGCAGTATTTT.

The J gene is TRBJ2-3, the V gene TRBV4-1; D is perhaps TRBD2 (6 bases). CDR3 length: 17 amino acids. V dropped 0 bases and J dropped 4 bases, with 17 bases sitting between them. Looked up from germline, CDR1 is MGHRA and CDR2 is YSYEKL. The CDR3 is CASSQDPRRAYADTQYF. The CDR3 nucleotides are TGCGCCAGCAGCCAAGATCCCCGGAGGGCCTACGCAGATACGCAGTATTTT.

This clone was recorded a few times. The rearrangement joins TRBV19 to TRBJ2-7, with 7 positions matching TRBD1. The J segment lost 2 bases and the V segment lost 3 bases, leaving 4 bases of the junction unmatched. The CDR3 consists of 14 residues. Germline lookup yields CDR1 LNHDA and CDR2 SQIVND (reference sequence). The CDR3 loop is CASSMRQGTYEQYF. The CDR3 bases are TGTGCCAGTAGTATGCGACAGGGCACCTACGAGCAGTACTTC.

V is TRBV3-1 (or the pseudogene TRBV3-2) and J is TRBJ2-5; 10 bases align to TRBD1. This CDR3 is built from 16 residues. The germline V gene has CDR1 LGHDT and CDR2 YNNKEL (reference sequence). V shed 4 bases and J 4 bases; nucleotides not matched to a gene: 9. In DNA form, the CDR3 reads TGTGCCAGCAGCCTTGCCGGGGACAGGGGAAGAGAGACCCAGTACTTC. It specifies CASSLAGDRGRETQYF.

The chain links TRBV5-6 to TRBJ1-4; possibly TRBD1 for D (5 bases). The CDR3 is 13 amino acids. Looked up from germline, CDR1 is SGHDT and CDR2 is YYEEEE. Trimming pared 2 bases from V and 11 bases from J, leaving 13 bases between. CDR3 DNA: TGTGCCAGCAGCTTACCCCCGGGGGGGAAACTGTTTTTT. It yields the protein CASSLPPGGKLFF.

The chain links TRBV27 to TRBJ1-5; a possible D gene is TRBD1 (5 bases). V dropped 7 bases and J dropped 3 bases, with 13 bases sitting between them. CDR1 is MNHEY and CDR2 is SMNVEV in the germline V gene (reference sequence). This CDR3 contains 14 residues. Here the CDR3 reads CASTPGGYNQPQHF. The CDR3, as DNA: TGTGCCAGCACCCCGGGGGGATACAATCAGCCCCAGCATTTT.

To note about this clone: Different DNA sequences within this sample yield the same CDR3. This chain connects TRBV3-1 (or the pseudogene TRBV3-2) to TRBJ2-1; the match to TRBD2 covers 8 bases. The CDR3 extends over 15 amino acids. Per the germline V gene, CDR1 is LGHDT and CDR2 is YNNKEL (reference sequence). J was trimmed by 4 bases and V by 6 bases; bases with no gene match: 8. The CDR3 nucleotides read TGTGCCAGCAGGCCGAGCGGGGGATCTTACAATGAGCAGTTCTTC. Protein: CASRPSGGSYNEQFF.

The J gene is TRBJ2-2, the V gene TRBV4-1; a weak D match, TRBD1 (5 bases). The ends were cut back, 2 bases at V and 8 bases at J, with 21 bases in the middle. Germline loops: CDR1 MGHRA, CDR2 YSYEKL. The CDR3 spans 17 residues. The CDR3 DNA reads as TGCGCCAGCAGCCAACCCCCAGGACACAAGAAGAGAGGGGAGCTGTTTTTT. Its translation: CASSQPPGHKKRGELFF.

The chain carries TRBV2 and TRBJ1-4; 10 bases are shared with TRBD1. V shed 5 bases and J 6 bases; nucleotides not matched to a gene: 6. The CDR3 runs 15 residues. Looked up from germline, CDR1 is SNHLY and CDR2 is FYNNEI. The CDR3 loop reads CASSSAGTGDEKLFF. The CDR3 DNA follows: TGTGCCAGCAGTAGTGCCGGGACAGGGGATGAAAAACTGTTTTTT.

The sample holds many counts of this clone. The V call is TRBV19, the J call TRBJ2-2, with D possibly TRBD2 on 5 matching bases. Between the trimmed V and J ends, which lost 3 bases and 5 bases, there was a span of 22 bases. The length of the CDR3 is 18 residues. From germline, CDR1 is LNHDA and CDR2 SQIVND (reference sequence). The CDR3 bases are TGTGCCAGTAGTATTTATATGGGCGGGCTAGCCCGGACCGGGGAGCTGTTTTTT. This sequence encodes CASSIYMGGLARTGELFF.

The J gene is TRBJ1-5, the V gene TRBV11-2; possible D gene TRBD1, 6 bases. The CDR3 covers 16 residues. Germline V gene data show CDR1 as SGHAT and CDR2 as FQNNGV. Trimming took off 5 bases at V and 2 bases at J, with 16 bases between the two ends. CDR3 residues: CASSPLTGRGNQPQHF. The CDR3 bases are TGTGCCAGCAGCCCATTGACAGGTCGAGGCAATCAGCCCCAGCATTTT.

J is TRBJ2-5 and V is TRBV5-1, with TRBD2 identical over 8 bases. The CDR3 runs to 14 residues. The V gene's germline CDR1 is SGHRS and CDR2 YFSETQ. With 0 bases clipped from V and 4 bases from J, the junction kept 2 bases outside the gene matches. The CDR3: CASSLEAGGETQYF. CDR3 DNA sequence: TGCGCCAGCAGCTTGGAGGCGGGGGGAGAGACCCAGTACTTC. Filled out from reference TRBV5-1 and TRBJ2-5, the complete variable domain reads KAGVTQTPRYLIKTRGQQVTLSCSPISGHRSVSWYQQTPGQGLQFLFEYFSETQRNKGNFPGRFSGRQFSNSRSEMNVSTLELGDSALYLCASSLEAGGETQYFGPGTRLLVL.

This chain uses TRBV5-1 with TRBJ2-3; 8 nucleotides agree with TRBD1. The CDR3 has 16 amino acids. Germline CDR1 SGHRS, CDR2 YFSETQ. Trimming at V came to 0 bases and at J to 5 bases, leaving 8 bases not matched to a gene. CDR3 DNA: TGCGCCAGCAGCTTGGGGCCCAGGGGGCGTCAAGATACGCAGTATTTT. Protein: CASSLGPRGRQDTQYF. The whole variable domain, remainder taken from reference TRBV5-1 and TRBJ2-3, is KAGVTQTPRYLIKTRGQQVTLSCSPISGHRSVSWYQQTPGQGLQFLFEYFSETQRNKGNFPGRFSGRQFSNSRSEMNVSTLELGDSALYLCASSLGPRGRQDTQYFGPGTRLTVL.

The genes are TRBV27 and TRBJ1-5; no firm D call. In germline, CDR1 is MNHEY, CDR2 SMNVEV (reference sequence). The CDR3 is 14 amino acids. V lost 2 bases to trimming and J lost 7 bases, with 12 bases between them. The CDR3 loop reads CASSLHPSVQPQHF. DNA for the CDR3: TGTGCCAGCAGTTTACACCCCTCGGTCCAGCCCCAGCATTTT.

The CDR3 region has the DNA TGCGCCAGCAGCTCTGGGACTAGCGGGGTGAATGAGCAGTTCTTC. Its translation is CASSSGTSGVNEQFF. The chain links TRBV5-1 to TRBJ2-1, with 13 bases aligning to TRBD2. This CDR3 has 15 amino acids. The germline CDR1 and CDR2 sequences are SGHRS and YFSETQ. The V segment lost 3 bases and the J segment 7 bases; nucleotides outside the gene matches: 4.

The chain uses TRBV21-1 and TRBJ2-7; TRBD1 is taken as the D call from the table, unchecked against the DNA. TRBV21-1 is a pseudogene segment. The CDR3 length is 14 residues. The CDR3 spells CASSLDSPSYEQYF. The CDR3 DNA follows: TGTGCCAGCAGCCTAGACAGCCCCTCCTACGAGCAGTACTTC.

This clone was seen more than once but under ten times. The CDR3 DNA is TGTGCCAGTAGTCCCTCCCACGGGACTAGCGTATCCTACGAGCAGTACTTC. Translation gives CASSPSHGTSVSYEQYF. V usage is TRBV19 and J usage is TRBJ2-7; 10 nucleotides match TRBD2. The germline V gene has CDR1 LNHDA and CDR2 SQIVND (reference sequence). After removal of 5 bases from V and 1 base from J, the junction contained 11 bases not matched to a gene. The CDR3 has 17 residues.

V gene TRBV20-1 combines with J gene TRBJ1-1, with D perhaps TRBD1 (5 bases). V lost 3 bases to trimming and J lost 5 bases, with 13 bases between them. Germline V gene lookup returns CDR1 DFQATT and CDR2 SNEGSKA (reference sequence). CDR3 length: 13 residues. The CDR3 DNA reads TGCAGTGCTAGTGGGGCGGAGGGGACTGAAGCTTTCTTT. Translated: CSASGAEGTEAFF.

This clone was recorded only once. The CDR3 loop reads CASSLTQGTQETQYF. CDR3 DNA: TGTGCCAGCAGTCTGACGCAGGGGACCCAAGAGACCCAGTACTTC. V usage is TRBV2 and J usage is TRBJ2-5; D is possibly TRBD1 (6 bases). CDR1 is SNHLY, CDR2 FYNNEI, per germline. Between the trimmed V and J ends, which lost 5 bases and 1 base, there was a span of 14 bases. The CDR3 sequence is 15 residues long.

The V and J genes are TRBV30 and TRBJ1-3; 7 bases map to TRBD1. With V trimmed by 4 bases and J by 0 bases, 3 bases remained unmatched. This CDR3 comprises 14 residues. Germline V gives CDR1 GTSNPN, CDR2 SVGIG (reference sequence). The CDR3 protein is CAWNRGPSGNTIYF. The CDR3 bases are TGTGCCTGGAACAGGGGTCCCTCTGGAAACACCATATATTTT.

The table lists this clone with a few counts. The J gene is TRBJ2-6, the V gene TRBV2, with TRBD2 identical over 9 bases. V dropped 6 bases and J dropped 0; count of bases not matched to a gene: 6. This CDR3 contains 17 residues. In germline, CDR1 is SNHLY, CDR2 FYNNEI. CDR3 nucleotides: TGTGCCAGCAGCCGCGGGGGGGCGTACTCTGGGGCCAACGTCCTGACTTTC. The encoded protein is CASSRGGAYSGANVLTF.

In this sample, this clone turned up a few times. The chain links TRBV6-5 to TRBJ1-1; D is unresolved. CDR3 size: 12 residues. V gave up 5 bases and J gave up 5 bases, with 9 bases separating them. Looked up from germline, CDR1 is MNHEY and CDR2 is SVGAGI. The CDR3 DNA follows: TGTGCCAGCAGTAACTTCGAGACTGAAGCTTTCTTT. As protein: CASSNFETEAFF.

The CDR3 region is CASSLGGYNEKLFF. For the CDR3, the DNA is TGTGCCAGCAGCCTGGGAGGTTATAATGAAAAACTGTTTTTT. The chain couples TRBV4-2 to TRBJ1-4, with unresolved D. Trimming shortened V by 4 bases and J by 4 bases, and 10 bases separated the two germline ends. This CDR3 region has 14 residues. Germline CDR1 is LGHNA and CDR2 is YNFKEQ.

The genes are TRBV11-3 and TRBJ2-1, with TRBD1 matching over 10 bases. CDR3 size: 17 residues. J was trimmed by 7 bases and V by 1 base; bases with no gene match: 10. Germline V CDR1 and CDR2: SGHNT, YENEEA. The CDR3 loop reads CASSLVYGTGVKNEQFF. The CDR3 bases are TGTGCCAGCAGCTTAGTTTACGGGACAGGGGTGAAGAATGAGCAGTTCTTC.

The chain joins TRBV3-1 (or the pseudogene TRBV3-2) to TRBJ2-1, with no clear D. Germline V lookup: CDR1 LGHDT, CDR2 YNNKEL (reference sequence). The CDR3 is 12 amino acids. Trimming took 1 base from V and 15 from J, leaving 13 bases between them. The CDR3 sequence: CASSQGPLGAFF. The CDR3 nucleotides read TGTGCCAGCAGCCAAGGCCCTCTAGGCGCGTTCTTC.

CDR3 sequence (DNA): TGCAGCGCCTACGGGACAGGGGGGGCCGTTAATGAAAAACTGTTTTTT. Residues: CSAYGTGGAVNEKLFF. The chain uses TRBV29-1 and TRBJ1-4; 11 bases match TRBD1. V lost 7 bases and J lost 4; bases outside the gene matches: 11. The CDR3 runs 16 residues. Germline V CDR1 and CDR2: SQVTM, ANQGSEA.

With respect to this clone: One end of the junction is discordant with germline, which a read error may explain. V usage is TRBV7-7 and J usage is TRBJ2-5; tentative D call: TRBD1 (6 bases). There are 14 residues in the CDR3. CDR1 is SSHAT, CDR2 FNYEAQ, per germline (reference sequence). Here the CDR3 reads CASSPGTNQETQYF. As DNA, the CDR3 is TGTGCTAGCAGCCCCGGGACAAACCAAGAGACCCAGTACTTC.

V gene TRBV6-2 or TRBV6-3 combines with J gene TRBJ2-4, with D possibly being TRBD1 (5 bases). The CDR3 contains 14 residues. In germline, CDR1 is MNHEY, CDR2 SVGEGT. Trimming took off 4 bases at V and 8 bases at J, with 15 bases between the two ends. The CDR3 nucleotides read TGTGCCAGCAGTTCCCGACAGAAGGCGGACATTCAGTACTTC. This sequence encodes CASSSRQKADIQYF.

This clone occurred many times. The chain is built from TRBV5-1 and TRBJ2-5; 8 nucleotides line up with TRBD2. The CDR3 covers 14 residues. The V segment lost 7 bases and the J segment 2 bases; nucleotides outside the gene matches: 7. The germline CDR1 and CDR2 sequences are SGHRS and YFSETQ. The CDR3 DNA is TGCGCCAGCGGCTCCGGGGGGGCTCAAGAGACCCAGTACTTC. Translation: CASGSGGAQETQYF.